This entry is about one T cell receptor (beta chain). This record comes from a study of blood T cell repertoires in COVID-19. The method was immunoSEQ multiplex PCR; TCRdb's version includes in-frame clones alone and lacks a portion of them. This sample has over 400,000 clones; 75% to 90% occur once, and the top ten carry roughly 3.2%. This CDR3 has 12 amino acids. Trimming stripped 1 base from V and 6 bases from J, with 4 bases between. The germline CDR1 and CDR2 sequences are SGHNT and YENEEA. This chain connects TRBV11-3 to TRBJ2-1; D remains unclear. The specimen sequenced was peripheral blood. The clonotype originates from a human donor in a cohort sampled during active COVID-19. The DNA for the CDR3 is TGTGCCAGCAGCTTAGGGGCCAATGAGCAGTTCTTC. Amino acids: CASSLGANEQFF.